Each of the 24 T cell receptor beta chains below was sequenced from the same sample in a study of T cell repertoires in aging, cancer and after chemotherapy. TRB rearrangements spanning V, D and J were amplified using mixed TRB-A/B primers. In TCRdb, the multiplex PCR reads were re-called with MiXCR into one record per CDR3 protein. The sample yields roughly 3,000 distinct CDR3 sequences, about 31% seen once. The template was genomic DNA from peripheral blood, not RNA. Sequencing used blood. The origin of the receptors is a human donor in good health.

This rearrangement joins TRBV6-1 to TRBJ2-3; D could derive from TRBD1 or TRBD2 (6 bases each). CDR1 MNHNS and CDR2 SASEGT come from the germline V gene. The length of the CDR3 is 15 residues. Trimming pared 1 base from V and 3 bases from J, leaving 11 bases between. DNA for the CDR3: TGTGCCAGCAGTGAAGATGGAGGGGGGACAGATACGCAGTATTTT. It translates to CASSEDGGGTDTQYF.

This clonotype was detected only once. CDR3 sequence: CASSGVSGTQETQYF. CDR3 nucleotide sequence: TGTGCCAGCAGCGGGGTTTCCGGGACCCAAGAGACCCAGTACTTC. The V and J genes are TRBV6-4 and TRBJ2-5; the D gene could be TRBD1 or TRBD2 (5 bases each). V lost 6 bases, J lost 1 base, and 15 bases lay in between. CDR1 MRHNA and CDR2 SNTAGT come from the germline V gene. This CDR3 comprises 15 residues.

This clonotype is medium-sized (0.01 to 0.1%) in the sample. This chain joins TRBV5-1 and TRBJ1-1; a weak D match, TRBD1 (6 bases). With 3 bases removed from V and 5 bases from J, the gap between germline ends came to 14 bases. Germline values: CDR1 SGHRS, CDR2 YFSETQ. The CDR3 runs to 14 residues. The CDR3 sequence: CASSSRQAPTEAFF. CDR3 DNA: TGCGCCAGCAGCTCACGACAGGCCCCAACTGAAGCTTTCTTT.

By frequency in the sample, this clonotype is medium-sized. The chain couples TRBV20-1 to TRBJ2-2, with unresolved D. V lost 6 bases, J lost 5 bases, and 10 bases lay in between. The CDR3 spans 12 residues. Germline CDR1 reads DFQATT; CDR2 reads SNEGSKA (reference sequence). This chain's CDR3 is CSAGPNTGELFF. CDR3 in DNA: TGCAGTGCAGGGCCCAATACCGGGGAGCTGTTTTTT.

Sample share makes this clonotype medium-sized. This chain uses TRBV5-1 with TRBJ2-2, with TRBD1 matching 7 bases. The V and J ends lost 0 bases and 6 bases, in that order; junction bases with no gene match: 11. The germline gives CDR1 SGHRS, CDR2 YFSETQ. CDR3 length: 17 amino acids. CDR3 nucleotides: TGCGCCAGCAGCTTGGCCTATCCCCGACAGGGATCCGGGGAGCTGTTTTTT. The encoded protein is CASSLAYPRQGSGELFF.

This clonotype is classed as medium-sized. The chain couples TRBV27 to TRBJ2-3, with D unresolved. The CDR3 consists of 14 residues. The germline V and J ends were trimmed by 3 bases and 3 bases, with 10 bases remaining between them. Germline V gives CDR1 MNHEY, CDR2 SMNVEV (reference sequence). CDR3: CASSLFLGTDTQYF. The CDR3 nucleotides are TGTGCCAGCAGTTTGTTTTTAGGTACAGATACGCAGTATTTT.

This chain uses TRBV6-5 with TRBJ2-1; 14 positions agree with TRBD2. Per the germline V gene, CDR1 is MNHEY and CDR2 is SVGAGI. The CDR3 consists of 16 residues. Germline trimming cut 6 bases from V and 6 bases from J; bases unmatched to any gene: 7. CDR3 nucleotides: TGTGCCAGCAGCCCTGGGACTAGCGGGAGCACCAATGAGCAGTTCTTC. Protein: CASSPGTSGSTNEQFF.

This clonotype has more than one count but fewer than ten. The rearrangement uses TRBV7-2 and TRBJ2-7, with D tentatively TRBD1 or TRBD2 (5 bases each). Germline V gene data show CDR1 as SGHTA and CDR2 as FQGNSA. CDR3 length: 15 amino acids. V shed 2 bases and J shed 3 bases, with 14 bases lying between them. CDR3 nucleotides: TGTGCCAGCAGCTTATGGCCAGGGAGTCGCTACGAGCAGTACTTC. Amino acids: CASSLWPGSRYEQYF.

The sample holds a few counts of this clonotype. This chain links TRBV10-3 with TRBJ2-7; a weak D match, TRBD1 (7 bases). Trimming took off 2 bases at V and 6 bases at J, with 14 bases between the two ends. This CDR3 region has 14 residues. CDR1 ENHRY and CDR2 SYGVKD come from the germline V gene. The CDR3 nucleotides read TGTGCCATCAGTGAGGGCGGGACAGCGGGCGAGCAGTACTTC. Protein: CAISEGGTAGEQYF.

This clonotype qualifies as medium-sized. The chain recombines TRBV12-3 or TRBV12-4 with TRBJ1-2; tentative D call: TRBD1 (5 bases). V was pared by 2 bases and J by 4 bases, with 11 bases between. The CDR3 has 14 residues. The CDR3 sequence is CASSLRDGPYGYTF. The DNA of the CDR3 is TGTGCCAGCAGTTTACGGGACGGCCCCTATGGCTACACCTTC.

By frequency in the sample, this clonotype is medium-sized. The gene calls are TRBV19 and TRBJ2-1; 8 bases line up with TRBD2. J lost 9 bases, V lost 3 bases, and 10 bases had no gene match. This CDR3 is 15 amino acids long. The germline CDR1 and CDR2 sequences are LNHDA and SQIVND (reference sequence). CDR3 sequence: CASSIGGARMTEQFF. DNA for the CDR3: TGTGCCAGTAGTATCGGGGGGGCTAGAATGACTGAGCAGTTCTTC.

This clonotype was counted between two and nine times. A read error may explain this, as a much larger clone is one base away. V and J are TRBV15 and TRBJ2-6, with D hard to call. The length of the CDR3 is 17 residues. From germline, CDR1 is LNHNV and CDR2 YYDKDF (reference sequence). The CDR3 sequence: CATSREGSNSGTNVLTF. Written as DNA, the CDR3 is TGTGCCACCAGCAGAGAGGGTTCGAACTCTGGGACCAACGTCCTGACTTTC.

This chain uses TRBV10-2 with TRBJ2-3; 7 nucleotides align to TRBD2. V dropped 0 bases and J dropped 4; count of bases not matched to a gene: 7. The CDR3 is made up of 16 amino acids. The germline V gene has CDR1 WSHSY and CDR2 SAAADI. Written as DNA, the CDR3 is TGCGCCAGCAGTGAGTCCTGGACTAGGTTGTCAGATACGCAGTATTTT. Translated, it gives CASSESWTRLSDTQYF.

This clonotype was observed a single time. This chain connects TRBV29-1 to TRBJ2-2; the D gene is possibly TRBD2 (7 bases). The CDR3 length is 14 residues. V was trimmed by 6 bases and J by 5 bases, leaving 16 bases between them. The V gene's germline CDR1 is SQVTM and CDR2 ANQGSEA. CDR3 residues: CSVGVGGPTGELFF. In DNA form, the CDR3 reads TGCAGCGTCGGAGTCGGGGGGCCTACCGGGGAGCTGTTTTTT.

The rearrangement links TRBV4-3 to TRBJ2-2; a weak D match, TRBD1 (6 bases). CDR1 is LGHNA and CDR2 is YSLEER in the germline V gene. Trimming removed 4 bases at V and 1 base at J, with 10 bases between. The CDR3 contains 15 residues. The CDR3 sequence: CASSLTGQNTGELFF. CDR3 nucleotides: TGCGCCAGCAGCCTAACGGGACAGAACACCGGGGAGCTGTTTTTT.

V is TRBV19 and J is TRBJ2-5, with 8 bases matching TRBD2. The ends lost 3 bases at V and 3 bases at J; junction bases unmatched: 9. This CDR3 spans 16 amino acids. CDR1 LNHDA and CDR2 SQIVND come from the germline V gene (reference sequence). CDR3 nucleotides: TGTGCCAGTAGTATCTTGGCGGGGGGCTTGGAAGAGACCCAGTACTTC. Protein: CASSILAGGLEETQYF.

Details on this clonotype: The junction and the germline gene differ at one end; a read error may be behind it. The V call is TRBV6-2 or TRBV6-3, the J call TRBJ2-1, with 9 bases that match TRBD1. This CDR3 has 17 amino acids. The V gene's germline CDR1 is MNHEY and CDR2 SVGEGT. The CDR3 nucleotides read TGTGCCACCAGTGACGCCGGGACAGGGAGGGGATACAATGAGCAGTTCTTC. Its translation: CATSDAGTGRGYNEQFF.

This clonotype is termed medium-sized. The rearrangement links TRBV12-3 or TRBV12-4 to TRBJ1-3; D is unresolved. Trimming took off 6 bases at V and 0 bases at J, with 12 bases between the two ends. The CDR3 spans 15 residues. CDR3 region: CASSFDPYSGNTIYF. CDR3 DNA: TGTGCCAGCAGCTTCGATCCCTACTCTGGAAACACCATATATTTT.

V usage is TRBV3-1 and J usage is TRBJ2-5; 14 nucleotides match TRBD2. Trimming removed 10 bases from V and 5 bases from J; junction bases left unmatched: 12. The CDR3 spans 16 residues. CDR1 and CDR2 (germline): LGHDT, YNNKEL (reference sequence). CDR3 DNA sequence: TGTGCCATCCTCAGACTAGCGGGAGGGCTGACGGAGACCCAGTACTTC. Translated: CAILRLAGGLTETQYF.

By share of the sample, this clonotype is medium-sized (0.01 to 0.1%). V usage is TRBV11-2 and J usage is TRBJ1-1, with a tentative D call TRBD1 (5 bases). Germline CDR1 SGHAT, CDR2 FQNNGV. Trimming shortened V by 5 bases and J by 4 bases, and 14 bases separated the two germline ends. The CDR3 contains 14 residues. The CDR3 loop reads CASSQVTGPTEAFF. CDR3 in DNA: TGTGCCAGCAGCCAAGTAACAGGCCCCACTGAAGCTTTCTTT. The whole variable domain, remainder taken from reference TRBV11-2 and TRBJ1-1, is EAGVAQSPRYKIIEKRQSVAFWCNPISGHATLYWYQQILGQGPKLLIQFQNNGVVDDSQLPKDRFSAERLKGVDSTLKIQPAKLEDSAVYLCASSQVTGPTEAFFGQGTRLTVV.

This clonotype qualifies as medium-sized. The chain joins TRBV11-2 to TRBJ1-2, with 8 bases identical to TRBD1. V shed 6 bases, J shed 3 bases, and the junction held 6 bases outside the gene matches. Germline-derived CDR1 and CDR2 are SGHAT and FQNNGV. The CDR3 is 14 residues long. The CDR3 DNA sequence: TGTGCCAGCAGGCCTGTGGACAGGGACTATGGCTACACCTTC. Its protein is CASRPVDRDYGYTF.

The chain links TRBV7-9 to TRBJ2-3, with D perhaps TRBD2 (6 bases). The germline V and J ends were trimmed by 8 bases and 0 bases, with 12 bases remaining between them. This CDR3 spans 14 amino acids. Germline CDR1 and CDR2: SEHNR and FQNEAQ (reference sequence). In DNA form, the CDR3 reads TGTGCCAGCCAGGCGGGATCTAGCACAGATACGCAGTATTTT. It specifies CASQAGSSTDTQYF.

Relative to its sample, this clonotype is medium-sized. This sequence joins TRBV11-2 and TRBJ2-2; D gene uncertain. This CDR3 comprises 15 residues. V gave up 5 bases and J gave up 6 bases, with 16 bases separating them. Germline values: CDR1 SGHAT, CDR2 FQNNGV. CDR3 bases: TGTGCCAGCAGCCCGGATTTTGTGGGCTCCGGGGAGCTGTTTTTT. Its protein product is CASSPDFVGSGELFF.

This clonotype counts as medium-sized (0.01 to 0.1%). This chain joins TRBV6-1 and TRBJ2-3; TRBD1 matches 10 bases. This CDR3 has 14 residues. J was trimmed by 4 bases and V by 4 bases; bases with no gene match: 2. Germline loops: CDR1 MNHNS, CDR2 SASEGT. The CDR3 nucleotides read TGTGCCAGCAGTGTCGGACAGGGGGCAGATACGCAGTATTTT. Its translation is CASSVGQGADTQYF.